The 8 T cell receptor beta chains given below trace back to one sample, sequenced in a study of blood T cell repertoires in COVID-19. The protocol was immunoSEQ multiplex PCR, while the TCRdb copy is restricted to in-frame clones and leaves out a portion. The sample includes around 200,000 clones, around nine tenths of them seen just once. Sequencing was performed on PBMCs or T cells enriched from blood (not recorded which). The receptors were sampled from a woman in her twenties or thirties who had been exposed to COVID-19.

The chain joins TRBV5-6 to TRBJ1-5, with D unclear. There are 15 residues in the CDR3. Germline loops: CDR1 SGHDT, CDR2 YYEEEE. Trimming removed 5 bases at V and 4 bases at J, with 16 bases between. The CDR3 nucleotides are TGTGCCAGCAGGCAGTTCGGGGTTCAGAATCAGCCCCAGCATTTT. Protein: CASRQFGVQNQPQHF.

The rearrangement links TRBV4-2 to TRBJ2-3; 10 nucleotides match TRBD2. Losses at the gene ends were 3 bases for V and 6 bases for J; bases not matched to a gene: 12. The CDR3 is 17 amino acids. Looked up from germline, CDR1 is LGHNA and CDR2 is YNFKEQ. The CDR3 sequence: CASSQTPLAGQGDTQYF. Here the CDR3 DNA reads TGTGCCAGCAGCCAGACCCCACTAGCGGGGCAGGGGGATACGCAGTATTTT.

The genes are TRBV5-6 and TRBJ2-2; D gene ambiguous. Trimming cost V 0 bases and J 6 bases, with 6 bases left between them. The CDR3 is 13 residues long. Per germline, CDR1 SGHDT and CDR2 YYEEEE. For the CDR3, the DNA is TGTGCCAGCAGCTTGGGTATCGCCGGGGAGCTGTTTTTT. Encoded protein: CASSLGIAGELFF.

The CDR3 sequence is CASRVGNRVGHGYTF. CDR3 nucleotides: TGTGCCAGTAGAGTGGGCAACAGGGTCGGGCATGGCTACACCTTC. This sequence joins TRBV19 and TRBJ1-2; D is possibly TRBD1 (6 bases). The germline CDR1 and CDR2 sequences are LNHDA and SQIVND (reference sequence). CDR3 length: 15 residues. Trimming took 6 bases from V and 6 from J, leaving 20 bases between them.

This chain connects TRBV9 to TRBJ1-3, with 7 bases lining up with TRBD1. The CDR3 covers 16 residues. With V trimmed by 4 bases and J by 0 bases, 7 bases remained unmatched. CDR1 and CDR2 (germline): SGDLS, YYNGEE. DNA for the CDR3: TGTGCCAGCAGCAGACAAGACAGGGTCTCTGGAAACACCATATATTTT. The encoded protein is CASSRQDRVSGNTIYF.

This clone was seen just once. The CDR3, as DNA: TGCGCCAGCAGCTTTCAGGGTGGTAGCAATCAGCCCCAGCATTTT. This codes for CASSFQGGSNQPQHF. The chain is built from TRBV5-1 and TRBJ1-5, with D possibly matching TRBD1 (5 bases). Trimming left V 2 bases short and J 0 bases short, with 9 bases between. The CDR3 is made up of 15 amino acids. CDR1 SGHRS and CDR2 YFSETQ come from the germline V gene.

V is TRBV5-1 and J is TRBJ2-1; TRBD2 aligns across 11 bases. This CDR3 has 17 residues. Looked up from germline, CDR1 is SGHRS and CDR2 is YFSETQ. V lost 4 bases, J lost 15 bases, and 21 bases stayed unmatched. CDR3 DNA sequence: TGCGCCAGCAGCCCTGGCCCTGGGGCTAGCGGGGGGAGTTTCCCGTTCTTC. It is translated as CASSPGPGASGGSFPFF.

DNA for the CDR3: TGTGCCAGCTATTTTGCCCAGGGGTGGGATACGCAGTATTTT. This codes for CASYFAQGWDTQYF. This chain links TRBV2 with TRBJ2-3; a possible D gene is TRBD1 (6 bases). The CDR3 consists of 14 residues. Trimming shortened V by 8 bases and J by 6 bases, and 18 bases separated the two germline ends. Germline V gene sequence: CDR1 SNHLY, CDR2 FYNNEI. Full variable domain (rest looked up from reference TRBV2 and TRBJ2-3): EPEVTQTPSHQVTQMGQEVILRCVPISNHLYFYWYRQILGQKVEFLVSFYNNEISEKSEIFDDQFSVERPDGSNFTLKIRSTKLEDSAMYFCASYFAQGWDTQYFGPGTRLTVL.